One and the same sample provided the 10 T cell receptor beta chains below, sequenced in a study of blood T cell repertoires in COVID-19. Here immunoSEQ multiplex PCR was the method, and the copy in TCRdb shows in-frame clones only, minus some. The data contain fewer than 250,000 clones, nearly 95% of them singletons. Sequences were obtained from peripheral blood. The receptors here all came from a man younger than 45 with COVID-19, enrolled during active disease.

CDR3 DNA sequence: TGTGCCAGCAGCTTAGAAAGTACGGAGAGGGAGACCCAGTACTTC. It encodes CASSLESTERETQYF. This rearrangement joins TRBV11-2 to TRBJ2-5; D not certain. CDR3 length equals 15 residues. CDR1 is SGHAT and CDR2 is FQNNGV in the germline V gene. Between the trimmed V and J ends, which lost 0 bases and 5 bases, there was a span of 13 bases.

This clone has only one observation. The genes are TRBV3-1 (or the pseudogene TRBV3-2) and TRBJ1-1, with unresolved D. Deletions cut 4 bases from V and 5 bases from J, with 11 bases between. The CDR3 is 13 residues long. Per the germline V gene, CDR1 is LGHDT and CDR2 is YNNKEL (reference sequence). The CDR3 protein is CASSLLVGTEAFF. The CDR3 nucleotides are TGTGCCAGCAGCCTTCTAGTTGGGACTGAAGCTTTCTTT.

This clone was seen only once. This sequence joins TRBV15 and TRBJ1-5; D is perhaps TRBD1 (5 bases). The germline V gene has CDR1 LNHNV and CDR2 YYDKDF (reference sequence). This CDR3 has 17 residues. Trimming stripped 0 bases from V and 9 bases from J, with 21 bases between. The CDR3 region has the DNA TGTGCCACCAGCAGAGATCTTGGAGGGGCCGCTCTTCCGCCCCAGCATTTT. Its translation is CATSRDLGGAALPPQHF.

J is TRBJ1-2 and V is TRBV10-2; unclear D gene. V was clipped by 5 bases and J by 3 bases, with 13 bases between them. The CDR3 length is 14 residues. The germline V gene encodes CDR1 WSHSY and CDR2 SAAADI. For the CDR3, the DNA is TGCGCCAGCAGTCCCCGGGAAAACGACTATGGCTACACCTTC. Encoded protein: CASSPRENDYGYTF.

This chain joins TRBV19 and TRBJ1-1; a possible D gene is TRBD1 (5 bases). Germline V gives CDR1 LNHDA, CDR2 SQIVND (reference sequence). This CDR3 comprises 15 residues. The V end was cut by 7 bases, the J end by 0 bases, with 15 bases between. This CDR3 reads CASIGGDSLNTEAFF. The CDR3 bases are TGTGCCAGTATTGGGGGGGATAGTCTGAACACTGAAGCTTTCTTT.

This rearrangement joins TRBV5-4 to TRBJ1-1; D remains unclear. Trimming stripped 1 base from V and 0 bases from J, with 7 bases between. Germline lookup yields CDR1 SGHNT and CDR2 YYREEE (reference sequence). This CDR3 contains 14 residues. Here the CDR3 reads CASSLPGMNTEAFF. The CDR3 DNA is TGTGCCAGCAGCTTGCCGGGGATGAACACTGAAGCTTTCTTT.

This clone was counted a single time. The chain links TRBV5-4 to TRBJ1-2, with a tentative D call TRBD1 (6 bases). From germline, CDR1 is SGHNT and CDR2 YYREEE (reference sequence). Trimming took 4 bases from V and 8 from J, leaving 18 bases between them. CDR3 length: 14 residues. The CDR3 sequence is CASSVQGSRYGYTF. CDR3 bases: TGTGCCAGCAGCGTTCAGGGGAGCCGTTACGGCTACACCTTC.

The chain employs TRBV14 and TRBJ1-1; D call uncertain. The CDR3 runs to 15 residues. CDR1 and CDR2 (germline): SGHDN, FVKESK. Trimming took off 0 bases at V and 5 bases at J, with 13 bases between the two ends. DNA for the CDR3: TGTGCCAGCAGCCAAGAGGGCCCAAGTAGGACTGAAGCTTTCTTT. Amino acids: CASSQEGPSRTEAFF.

The rearrangement links TRBV3-1 (or the pseudogene TRBV3-2) to TRBJ1-1, with 7 positions matching TRBD1. Germline V lookup: CDR1 LGHDT, CDR2 YNNKEL (reference sequence). The trim removed 0 bases at V and 10 bases at J, leaving 11 bases unmatched. This CDR3 spans 15 amino acids. In nucleotides, the CDR3 is TGTGCCAGCAGCCAAGACATGCACCGACAGGGCTCAGCTTTCTTT. This translates into CASSQDMHRQGSAFF.

The chain links TRBV5-4 to TRBJ2-1; TRBD2 matches 14 bases. This CDR3 is 17 amino acids long. V shed 3 bases, J shed 2 bases, and the junction held 4 bases outside the gene matches. Germline CDR1 and CDR2: SGHNT and YYREEE (reference sequence). The CDR3: CASSSGTSGGAYNEQFF. CDR3 nucleotides: TGTGCCAGCAGCTCCGGGACTAGCGGGGGAGCCTACAATGAGCAGTTCTTC.